The sequence of this T cell receptor beta chain was determined in a study of blood T cell repertoires in COVID-19. Overall study: T cells, B-cell-depleted T cells, or PBMCs provided the cDNA or gDNA that served as material.

Some clones are missing from TCRdb's copy, which holds only in-frame ones; the method was immunoSEQ multiplex PCR. The sample lists about 55,000 clones; approximately 85% were seen once. Germline loops: CDR1 SGHRS, CDR2 YFSETQ. V was clipped by 3 bases and J by 6 bases; unmatched bases: 3. This CDR3 has 13 amino acids. The sequenced material came from peripheral blood. This clonotype originated in a woman of 80 years or more with acute or convalescent COVID-19. The chain employs TRBV5-1 and TRBJ1-2, with 9 nucleotides matching TRBD1. The CDR3 region is CASSSTGGDGYTF. The CDR3 region has the DNA TGCGCCAGCAGCTCCACAGGGGGCGATGGCTACACCTTC.